This T cell receptor (beta chain) was obtained from a study of OX40 agonist ivuxolimab in advanced cancers. Findings of the study overall: Researchers report that CD8+ T cells had, on average, more expanded clones than CD4+. Clonal expansion was seen in CD4+ and CD8+ blood T cells by week 6 at 0.1 to 3.0 mg/kg.

TCRdb keeps only in-frame clones here, not all; method: immunoSEQ multiplex PCR. Here the sample spans about 53,000 clones, 79% being singletons. With baseline, cycle 4 day 1, and cycle 7 day 1 as timepoints, blood was sampled. A remark on this clone: Its antigen is not identified. Germline and junction disagree at one end, which may indicate a read error.

Sequenced here: CD4+ or CD8+ T cells sorted from blood, sampled in a trial of the OX40 agonist ivuxolimab. This sequence was found in an adult with an advanced solid tumor such as melanoma, head and neck, liver or kidney cancer.

CDR3 in amino acids: CASSIGGGHLYGCTF. As DNA, the CDR3 is TGTGCCAGTAGTATAGGAGGGGGACACCTCTATGGCTGCACCTTC. The chain uses TRBV19 and TRBJ1-2; TRBD1 might be the D (6 bases). This CDR3 comprises 15 residues. CDR1 is LNHDA, CDR2 SQIVND, per germline (reference sequence).